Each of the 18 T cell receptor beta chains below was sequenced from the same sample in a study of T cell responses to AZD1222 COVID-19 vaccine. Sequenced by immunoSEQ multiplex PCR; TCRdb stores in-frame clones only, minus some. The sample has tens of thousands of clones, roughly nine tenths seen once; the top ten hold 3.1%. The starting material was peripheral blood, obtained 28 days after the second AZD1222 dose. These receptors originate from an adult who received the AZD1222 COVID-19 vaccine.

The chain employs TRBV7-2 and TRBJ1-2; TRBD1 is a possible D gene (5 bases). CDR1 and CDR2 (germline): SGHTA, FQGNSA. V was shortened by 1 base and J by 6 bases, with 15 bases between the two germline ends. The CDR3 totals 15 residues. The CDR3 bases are TGTGCCAGCAGCTTAGAATTGGGGGTTCGCAATGGCTACACCTTC. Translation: CASSLELGVRNGYTF.

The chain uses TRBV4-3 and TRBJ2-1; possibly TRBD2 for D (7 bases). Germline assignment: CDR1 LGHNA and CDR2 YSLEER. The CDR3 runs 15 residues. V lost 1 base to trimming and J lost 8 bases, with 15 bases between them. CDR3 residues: CASSQAGGLWDEQFF. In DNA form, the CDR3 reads TGCGCCAGCAGCCAAGCGGGGGGCCTTTGGGATGAGCAGTTCTTC.

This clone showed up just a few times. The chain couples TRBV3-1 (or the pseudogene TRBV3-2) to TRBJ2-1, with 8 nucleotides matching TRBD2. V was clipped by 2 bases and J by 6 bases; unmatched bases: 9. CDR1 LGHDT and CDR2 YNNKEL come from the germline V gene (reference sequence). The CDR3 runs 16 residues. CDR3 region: CASSQFAGGLGNEQFF. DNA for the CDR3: TGTGCCAGCAGCCAATTTGCGGGGGGCCTAGGCAATGAGCAGTTCTTC.

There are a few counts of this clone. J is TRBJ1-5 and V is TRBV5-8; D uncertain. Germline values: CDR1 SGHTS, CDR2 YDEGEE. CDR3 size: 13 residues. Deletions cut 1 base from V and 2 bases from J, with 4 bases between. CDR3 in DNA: TGTGCCAGCAGCTTGACCGGCAATCAGCCCCAGCATTTT. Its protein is CASSLTGNQPQHF.

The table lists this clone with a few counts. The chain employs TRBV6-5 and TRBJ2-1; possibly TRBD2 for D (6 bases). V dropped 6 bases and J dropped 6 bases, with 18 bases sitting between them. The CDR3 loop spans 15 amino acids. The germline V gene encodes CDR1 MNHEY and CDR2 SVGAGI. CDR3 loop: CASSRRGYGFNEQFF. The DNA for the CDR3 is TGTGCCAGCAGCCGTCGGGGGTATGGGTTCAATGAGCAGTTCTTC.

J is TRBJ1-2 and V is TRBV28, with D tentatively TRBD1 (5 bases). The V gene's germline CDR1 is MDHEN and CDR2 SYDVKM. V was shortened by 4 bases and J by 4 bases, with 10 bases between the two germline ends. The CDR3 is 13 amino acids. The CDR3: CASSSQDPYGYTF. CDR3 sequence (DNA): TGTGCCAGCAGTTCACAGGACCCCTATGGCTACACCTTC.

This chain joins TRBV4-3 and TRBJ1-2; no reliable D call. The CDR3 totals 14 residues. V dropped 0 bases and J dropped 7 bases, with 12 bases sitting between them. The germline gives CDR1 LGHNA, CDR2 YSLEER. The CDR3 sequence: CASSQDHRYGGYTF. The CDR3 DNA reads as TGCGCCAGCAGCCAAGATCACAGATACGGTGGCTACACCTTC.

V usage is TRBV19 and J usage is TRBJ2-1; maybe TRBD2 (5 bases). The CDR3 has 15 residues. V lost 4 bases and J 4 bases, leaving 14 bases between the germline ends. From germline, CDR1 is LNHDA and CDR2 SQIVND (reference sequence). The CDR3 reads CASSTQQTGYNEQFF. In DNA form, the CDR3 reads TGTGCCAGTAGTACCCAACAAACGGGGTACAATGAGCAGTTCTTC.

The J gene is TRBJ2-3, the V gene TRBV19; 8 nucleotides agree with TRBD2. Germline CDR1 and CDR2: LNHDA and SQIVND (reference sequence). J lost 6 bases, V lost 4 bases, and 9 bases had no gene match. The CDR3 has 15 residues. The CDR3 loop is CASSSSGTRGDTQYF. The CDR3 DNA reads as TGTGCCAGTAGTAGCTCCGGGACTAGAGGGGATACGCAGTATTTT.

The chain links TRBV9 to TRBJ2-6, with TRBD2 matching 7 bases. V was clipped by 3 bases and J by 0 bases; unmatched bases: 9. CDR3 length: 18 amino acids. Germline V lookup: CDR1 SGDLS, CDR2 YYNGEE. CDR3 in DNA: TGTGCCAGCAGCGGAGCCGGGACTATCAACTCTGGGGCCAACGTCCTGACTTTC. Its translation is CASSGAGTINSGANVLTF.

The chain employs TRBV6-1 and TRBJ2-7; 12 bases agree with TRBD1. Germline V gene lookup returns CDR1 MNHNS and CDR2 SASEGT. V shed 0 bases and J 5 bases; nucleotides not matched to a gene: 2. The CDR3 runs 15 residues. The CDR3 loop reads CASSEAGTGGDEQYF. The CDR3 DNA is TGTGCCAGCAGTGAAGCTGGGACAGGGGGCGACGAGCAGTACTTC.

The CDR3: CASSVGWTQAVVNTEAFF. CDR3 nucleotide sequence: TGTGCCAGCAGCGTAGGTTGGACGCAGGCTGTTGTGAACACTGAAGCTTTCTTT. This chain links TRBV9 with TRBJ1-1; D gene ambiguous. Germline CDR1 and CDR2: SGDLS and YYNGEE. Trimming took off 0 bases at V and 0 bases at J, with 18 bases between the two ends. There are 18 residues in the CDR3.

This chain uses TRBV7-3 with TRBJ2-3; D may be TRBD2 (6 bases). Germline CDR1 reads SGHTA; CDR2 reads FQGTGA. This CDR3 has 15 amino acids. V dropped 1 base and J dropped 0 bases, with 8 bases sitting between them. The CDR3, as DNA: TGTGCCAGCAGCTTAATTGGGACTAGCACAGATACGCAGTATTTT. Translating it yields CASSLIGTSTDTQYF.

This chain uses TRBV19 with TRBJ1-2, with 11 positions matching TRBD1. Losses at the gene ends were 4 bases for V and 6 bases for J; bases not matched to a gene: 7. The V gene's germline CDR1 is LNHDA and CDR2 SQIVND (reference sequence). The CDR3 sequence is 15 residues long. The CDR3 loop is CASSTQRDRGNGYTF. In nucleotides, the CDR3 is TGTGCCAGTAGTACCCAGCGGGACAGGGGGAATGGCTACACCTTC.

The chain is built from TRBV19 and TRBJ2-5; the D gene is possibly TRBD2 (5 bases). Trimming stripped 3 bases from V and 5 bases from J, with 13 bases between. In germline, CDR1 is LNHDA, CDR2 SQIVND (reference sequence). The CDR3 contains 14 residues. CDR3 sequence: CASSMSLAAETQYF. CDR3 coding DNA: TGTGCCAGTAGTATGTCCCTAGCCGCGGAGACCCAGTACTTC.

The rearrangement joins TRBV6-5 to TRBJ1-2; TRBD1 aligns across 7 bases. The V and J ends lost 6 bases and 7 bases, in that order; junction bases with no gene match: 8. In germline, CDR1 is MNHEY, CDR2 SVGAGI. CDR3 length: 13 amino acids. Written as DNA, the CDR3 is TGTGCCAGCAGCGGGACAGAGTCGCGTGGCTACACCTTC. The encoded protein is CASSGTESRGYTF.

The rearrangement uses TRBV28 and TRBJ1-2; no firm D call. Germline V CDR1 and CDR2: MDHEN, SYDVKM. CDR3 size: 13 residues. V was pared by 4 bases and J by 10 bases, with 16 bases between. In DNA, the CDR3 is TGTGCCAGCAGTTCCGGGCCCACCCTAAACTACACCTTC. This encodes CASSSGPTLNYTF.

CDR3 amino acids: CASSFPSGGSPLNEQFF. In DNA form, the CDR3 reads TGTGCCAGCAGCTTCCCTAGCGGGGGGTCACCCCTCAATGAGCAGTTCTTC. This sequence joins TRBV7-8 and TRBJ2-1; 11 bases are shared with TRBD2. Trimming at V came to 3 bases and at J to 6 bases, leaving 10 bases not matched to a gene. CDR3 size: 17 residues. Germline V gene data show CDR1 as SGHVS and CDR2 as FQNEAQ.